A selection of T cell receptor beta chains follows, all from one sample in a study of regulatory T cells in long-lasting Graves disease. TCRdb redid the calling of the multiplex PCR reads with MiXCR, one entry per CDR3 protein. The table records 500,000 or so distinct CDR3 sequences, around 15% of them present only once. The data were also submitted as part of a second study, on T cells in Graves' hyperthyroidism and ophthalmopathy.

The source material was peripheral blood mononuclear cells (PBMCs), sampled at new diagnosis, from a patient treated with antithyroid drugs. The receptor set was obtained from a woman aged 50 to 60 with Graves disease. Both conserved end residues are part of each CDR3. D genes are given only for firm matches. Size tells how often a clone was seen (once, few, many) or the class of an expanded clone, and some rows leave it out.

>.|.|TRBJ1-5|TRBV30
TGTGCCTGGAGTGTACGCTGGGTGGGACGGGGTAATGATCAGCCCCAGCATTTT
CAWSVRWVGRGNDQPQHF
>many|.|TRBJ2-2|TRBV5-1
TGCGCCAGCAGCCCGTTTAATGGCTTATTCGGGTCCGGGGAGCTGTTTTTT
CASSPFNGLFGSGELFF
>many|.|TRBJ2-4|TRBV11-2
TGTGCCAGCAGCTCCCTTGCACAAGCAAAAAACATTCAGTACTTC
CASSSLAQAKNIQYF
>many|.|TRBJ2-1|TRBV30
TGTGCCTGGAGTGTCGGCGATGAGCAGTTCTTC
CAWSVGDEQFF
>.|.|TRBJ1-5|TRBV7-9
TGTGCCAGCAGCTTAGGATCCGCCGGAATCAGCCCCCAGCATTTT
CASSLGSAGISPQHF
>many|.|TRBJ1-1|TRBV24-1
TGTGCCACCAGTGATTTGCGGGACGGAGCTTTCTTT
CATSDLRDGAFF
>.|.|TRBJ2-1|TRBV9
TGTGCCAGCAGCGTAGGGGGTACTGAGCAGTTCTTC
CASSVGGTEQFF
>.|TRBD2|TRBJ2-1|TRBV2
TGTGCCAGCGTTGGTAGGACTAGCGGGAATTCCTACAATGAGCAGTTCTTC
CASVGRTSGNSYNEQFF
>many|.|TRBJ2-1|TRBV27
TGTGCCAGCAGTCCCTTAGCGCCTTACAATGAGCAGTTCTTC
CASSPLAPYNEQFF
>few|.|TRBJ1-5|TRBV4-1
TGCGCCAGCAGCCAAGAGGGGGGAGGAGGCAATCAGCCCCAGCATTTT
CASSQEGGGGNQPQHF
>.|.|TRBJ1-1|TRBV11-2
TGTGCCAGCACCTTACTGAACACTGAAGCTTTCTTT
CASTLLNTEAFF
>many|.|TRBJ1-2|TRBV12-3/TRBV12-4
TGTGCCAGCACGCCGCTCAGGGAGAAGGATGGCTACACCTTC
CASTPLREKDGYTF
>many|.|TRBJ1-4|TRBV27
TGTGCCAGCAGTTTCGGGAGTTATGAAAAACTGTTTTTT
CASSFGSYEKLFF
>many|TRBD1|TRBJ2-5|TRBV10-3
TGTGCCATCAGTGAACAGCTAGGACAGGGCCAAGAGACCCAGTACTTC
CAISEQLGQGQETQYF
>many|.|TRBJ1-1|TRBV27
TGTGCCAGCCCCTCCAGGGGCGTAACAACAAATATGAACACTGAAGCTTTCTTT
CASPSRGVTTNMNTEAFF
>.|TRBD1|TRBJ2-1|TRBV11-3
TGTGCCAGCAGCTTCTCCGGAACCCCCGGGACAGGTTCGAGCGAGCAGTTCTTC
CASSFSGTPGTGSSEQFF
>many|TRBD2|TRBJ2-7|TRBV11-2
TGTGCCAGCAGCCCTAGCGGGAGGGCCGGGCACGAGCAGTACTTC
CASSPSGRAGHEQYF
>few|TRBD1|TRBJ1-6|TRBV6-1
TGTGCCAGCAGTGCGGCGACAGGGTCACCCCTCCACTTT
CASSAATGSPLHF
>many|TRBD1|TRBJ2-2|TRBV2
TGTGCCAGCAGTCGGGACAGGTCGAACACCGGGGAGCTGTTTTTT
CASSRDRSNTGELFF
>.|TRBD1|TRBJ1-2|TRBV28
TGTGCCAGCAGTTTATTCCGGACAGGGGCCTATGGCTACACCTTC
CASSLFRTGAYGYTF
>many|TRBD1|TRBJ2-7|TRBV28
TGTGCCAGCAGTATATACAGGGGCTACGAGCAGTACTTC
CASSIYRGYEQYF
>many|.|TRBJ2-7|TRBV6-1
TGTGCCAGCAGTAAGACAGGTCAAACCTACGAGCAGTACTTC
CASSKTGQTYEQYF
>many|TRBD1|TRBJ2-3|TRBV28
TGTGCCAGCAGTTTTGAGGGGGCAGCTCGCACAGATACGCAGTATTTT
CASSFEGAARTDTQYF
>many|TRBD2|TRBJ2-3|TRBV7-2
TGTGCCAGCAGCTTAGGCGCGGGAGGAGGAGATACGCAGTATTTT
CASSLGAGGGDTQYF
>many|.|TRBJ2-5|TRBV18
TGTGCCAGCTCACCACAAAACCAAGAGACCCAGTACTTC
CASSPQNQETQYF
>.|.|TRBJ1-4|TRBV28
TGTGCCACCGCACCCGGAGGGGAAACTAATGAAAAACTGTTTTTT
CATAPGGETNEKLFF
>.|TRBD1|TRBJ2-4|TRBV19
TGTGCCAGTAGTATAACCGGGGACAGGGCGGACATTCAGTACTTC
CASSITGDRADIQYF
>many|TRBD1|TRBJ2-3|TRBV9
TGTGCCAGCAGCGCCCGGGACAGGGTACGGCGATACACAGATACGCAGTATTTT
CASSARDRVRRYTDTQYF
>few|.|TRBJ1-1|TRBV13
TGTGCCAGCAGCATTTCAGGGCCAGGAACTGAAGCTTTCTTT
CASSISGPGTEAFF